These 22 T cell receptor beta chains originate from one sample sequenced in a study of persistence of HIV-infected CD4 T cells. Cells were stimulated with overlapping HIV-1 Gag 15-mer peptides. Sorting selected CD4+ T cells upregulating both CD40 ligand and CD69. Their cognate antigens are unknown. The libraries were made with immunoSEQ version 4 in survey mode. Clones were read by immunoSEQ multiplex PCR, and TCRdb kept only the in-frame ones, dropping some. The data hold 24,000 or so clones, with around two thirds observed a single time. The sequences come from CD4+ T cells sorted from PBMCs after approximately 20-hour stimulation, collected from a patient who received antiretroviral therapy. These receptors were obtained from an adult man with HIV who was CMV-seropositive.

The CDR3, as DNA: TGTGCCAGCAGCTTGGGAGGGTTAGCTAACTATGGCTACACCTTC. Translating gives CASSLGGLANYGYTF. The chain has TRBV5-5 and TRBJ1-2; D is undetermined. Germline assignment: CDR1 SGHKS and CDR2 YYEKEE (reference sequence). The CDR3 has 15 residues. Trimming took off 0 bases at V and 0 bases at J, with 9 bases between the two ends. Combining the CDR3 with reference TRBV5-5 and TRBJ1-2 gives the whole variable domain DAGVTQSPTHLIKTRGQQVTLRCSPISGHKSVSWYQQVLGQGPQFIFQYYEKEERGRGNFPDRFSARQFPNYSSELNVNALLLGDSALYLCASSLGGLANYGYTFGSGTRLTVV.

CDR3 sequence (DNA): TGTGCCACCAGTGTACAGGGGAAACTACCCCCCCAGTACTTC. It encodes CATSVQGKLPPQYF. The V call is TRBV24-1, the J call TRBJ2-4; 7 bases fit TRBD1. V dropped 5 bases and J dropped 13; count of bases not matched to a gene: 13. This CDR3 has 14 residues. Germline loops: CDR1 KGHDR, CDR2 SFDVKD.

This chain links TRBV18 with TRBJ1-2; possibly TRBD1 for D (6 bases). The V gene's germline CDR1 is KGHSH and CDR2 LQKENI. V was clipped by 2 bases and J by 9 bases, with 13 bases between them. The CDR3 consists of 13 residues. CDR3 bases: TGTGCCAGCTCACCATCGGGGGCGCCTAGCTACACCTTC. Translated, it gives CASSPSGAPSYTF.

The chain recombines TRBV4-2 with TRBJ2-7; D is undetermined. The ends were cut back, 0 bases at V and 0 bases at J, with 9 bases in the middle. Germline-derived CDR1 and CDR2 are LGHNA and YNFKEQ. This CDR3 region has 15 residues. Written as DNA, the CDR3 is TGTGCCAGCAGCCAAGAGGCGGCTGCCTCCTACGAGCAGTACTTC. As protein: CASSQEAAASYEQYF.

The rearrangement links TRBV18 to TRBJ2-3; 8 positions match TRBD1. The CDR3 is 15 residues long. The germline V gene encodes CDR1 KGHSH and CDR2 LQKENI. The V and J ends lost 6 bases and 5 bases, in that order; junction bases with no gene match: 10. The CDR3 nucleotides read TGTGCCAGCTCCCGGGGGACAGGAGGAAAAGATACGCAGTATTTT. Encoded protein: CASSRGTGGKDTQYF.

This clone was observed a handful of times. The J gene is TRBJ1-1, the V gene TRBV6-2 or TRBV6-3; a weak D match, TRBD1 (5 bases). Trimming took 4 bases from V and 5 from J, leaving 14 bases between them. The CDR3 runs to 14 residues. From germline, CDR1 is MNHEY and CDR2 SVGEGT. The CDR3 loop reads CASSSQWGGTEAFF. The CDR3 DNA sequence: TGTGCCAGCAGTTCTCAATGGGGGGGTACTGAAGCTTTCTTT.

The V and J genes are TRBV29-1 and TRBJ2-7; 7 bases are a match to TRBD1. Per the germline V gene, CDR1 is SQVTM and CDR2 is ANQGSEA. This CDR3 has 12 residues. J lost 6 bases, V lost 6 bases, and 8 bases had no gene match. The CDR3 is CSVGVTGLEQYF. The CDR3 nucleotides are TGCAGCGTGGGCGTGACAGGGCTCGAGCAGTACTTC.

The CDR3: CASSFGTTTDTQYF. The CDR3 nucleotides read TGTGCCAGCAGCTTCGGGACTACCACAGATACGCAGTATTTT. V is TRBV11-3 and J is TRBJ2-3; 7 nucleotides match TRBD2. Trimming cost V 3 bases and J 2 bases; bases outside gene matches: 2. The CDR3 runs 14 residues. Germline lookup yields CDR1 SGHNT and CDR2 YENEEA.

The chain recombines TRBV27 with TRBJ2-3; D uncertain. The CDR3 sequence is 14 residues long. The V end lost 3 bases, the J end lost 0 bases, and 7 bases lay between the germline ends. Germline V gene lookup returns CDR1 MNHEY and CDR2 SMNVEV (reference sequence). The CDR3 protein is CASSLGRSTDTQYF. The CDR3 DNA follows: TGTGCCAGCAGTTTGGGCAGAAGCACAGATACGCAGTATTTT.

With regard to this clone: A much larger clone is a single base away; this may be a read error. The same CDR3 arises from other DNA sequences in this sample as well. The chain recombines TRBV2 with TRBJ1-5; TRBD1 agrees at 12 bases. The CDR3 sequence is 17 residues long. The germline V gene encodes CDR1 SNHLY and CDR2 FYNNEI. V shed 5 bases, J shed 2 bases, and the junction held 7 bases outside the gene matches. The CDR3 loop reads CASSPGTGGAGNQPQHF. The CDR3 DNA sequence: TGTGCCAGCAGTCCCGGGACAGGGGGCGCCGGCAATCAGCCCCAGCATTTT.

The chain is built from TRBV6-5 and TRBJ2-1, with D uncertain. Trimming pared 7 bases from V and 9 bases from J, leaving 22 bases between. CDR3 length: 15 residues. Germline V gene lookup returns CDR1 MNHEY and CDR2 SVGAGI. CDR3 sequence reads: CASNIPGQGKGEQFF. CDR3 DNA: TGTGCCAGCAACATACCGGGCCAAGGGAAGGGTGAGCAGTTCTTC.

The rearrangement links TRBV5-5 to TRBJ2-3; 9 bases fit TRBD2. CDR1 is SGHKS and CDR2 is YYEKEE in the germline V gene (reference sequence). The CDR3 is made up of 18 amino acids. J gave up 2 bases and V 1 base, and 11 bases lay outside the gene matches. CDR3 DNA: TGTGCCAGCAGCTTGTCGGGCCACAGCGGGGGGCACACAGATACGCAGTATTTT. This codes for CASSLSGHSGGHTDTQYF.

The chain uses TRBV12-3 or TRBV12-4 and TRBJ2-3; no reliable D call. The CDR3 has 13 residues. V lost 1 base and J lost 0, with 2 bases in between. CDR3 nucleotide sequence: TGTGCCAGCAGTTTAGAAAGCACAGATACGCAGTATTTT. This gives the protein CASSLESTDTQYF.

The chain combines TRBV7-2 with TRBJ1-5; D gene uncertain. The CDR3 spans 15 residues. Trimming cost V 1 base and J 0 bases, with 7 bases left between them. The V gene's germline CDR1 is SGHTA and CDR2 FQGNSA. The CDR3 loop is CASSLVVNSNQPQHF. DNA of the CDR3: TGTGCCAGCAGCTTAGTAGTGAATAGCAATCAGCCCCAGCATTTT.

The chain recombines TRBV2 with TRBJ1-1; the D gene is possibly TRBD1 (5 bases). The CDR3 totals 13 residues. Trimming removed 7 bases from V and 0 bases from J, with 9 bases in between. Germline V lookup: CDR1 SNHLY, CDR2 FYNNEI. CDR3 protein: CASKAGLNTEAFF. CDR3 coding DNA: TGTGCCAGCAAGGCAGGGCTGAACACTGAAGCTTTCTTT.

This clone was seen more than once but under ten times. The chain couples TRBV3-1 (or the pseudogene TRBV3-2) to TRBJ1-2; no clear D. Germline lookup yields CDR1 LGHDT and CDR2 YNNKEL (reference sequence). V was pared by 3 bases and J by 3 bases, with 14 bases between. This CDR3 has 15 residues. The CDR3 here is CASSHASRLDYGYTF. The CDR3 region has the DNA TGTGCCAGCAGCCATGCCAGTCGGCTGGACTATGGCTACACCTTC.

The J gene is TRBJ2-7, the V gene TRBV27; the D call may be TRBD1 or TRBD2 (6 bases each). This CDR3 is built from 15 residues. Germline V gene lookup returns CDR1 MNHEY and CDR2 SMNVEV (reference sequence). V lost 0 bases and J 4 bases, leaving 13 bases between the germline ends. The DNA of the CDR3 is TGTGCCAGCAGTTTATCGCCCTCGGGGGCTTACGAGCAGTACTTC. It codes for CASSLSPSGAYEQYF.

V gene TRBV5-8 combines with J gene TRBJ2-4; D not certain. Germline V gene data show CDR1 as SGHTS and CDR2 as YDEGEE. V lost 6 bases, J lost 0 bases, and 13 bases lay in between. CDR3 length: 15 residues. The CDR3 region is CASMDRGVAKNIQYF. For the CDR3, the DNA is TGTGCCAGCATGGATAGAGGCGTAGCCAAAAACATTCAGTACTTC.

The chain's CDR3 is CATSMDRGTDTQYF. CDR3 bases: TGTGCCACCAGCATGGACAGGGGCACAGATACGCAGTATTTT. The gene calls are TRBV15 and TRBJ2-3; 8 bases match TRBD1. Germline assignment: CDR1 LNHNV and CDR2 YYDKDF (reference sequence). Germline trimming cut 4 bases from V and 1 base from J; bases unmatched to any gene: 1. This CDR3 comprises 14 residues.

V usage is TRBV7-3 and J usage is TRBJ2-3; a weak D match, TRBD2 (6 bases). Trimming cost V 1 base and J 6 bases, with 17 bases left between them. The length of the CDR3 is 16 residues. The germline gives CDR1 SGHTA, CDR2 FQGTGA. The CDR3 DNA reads TGTGCCAGCAGCTTAAACCCCGGGACTTGGGGTGATACGCAGTATTTT. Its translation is CASSLNPGTWGDTQYF.

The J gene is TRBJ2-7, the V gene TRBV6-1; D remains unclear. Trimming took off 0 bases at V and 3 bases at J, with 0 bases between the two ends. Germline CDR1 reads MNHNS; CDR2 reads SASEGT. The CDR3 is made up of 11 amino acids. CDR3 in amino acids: CASSEAYEQYF. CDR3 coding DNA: TGTGCCAGCAGTGAAGCCTACGAGCAGTACTTC.

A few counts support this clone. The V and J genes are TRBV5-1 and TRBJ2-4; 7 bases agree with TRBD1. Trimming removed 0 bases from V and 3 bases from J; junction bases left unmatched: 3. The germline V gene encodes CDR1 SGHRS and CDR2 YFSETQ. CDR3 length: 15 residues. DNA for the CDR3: TGCGCCAGCAGCTTGGGACAGGGAGACAAAAACATTCAGTACTTC. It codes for CASSLGQGDKNIQYF.